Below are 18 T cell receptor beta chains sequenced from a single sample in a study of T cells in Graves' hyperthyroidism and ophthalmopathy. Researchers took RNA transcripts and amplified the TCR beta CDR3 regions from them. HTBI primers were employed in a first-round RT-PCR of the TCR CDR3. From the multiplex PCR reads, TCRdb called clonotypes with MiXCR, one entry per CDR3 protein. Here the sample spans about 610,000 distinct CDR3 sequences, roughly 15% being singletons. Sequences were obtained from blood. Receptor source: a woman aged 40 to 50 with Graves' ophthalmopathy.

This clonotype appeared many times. As DNA, the CDR3 is TGTGCCAGCACGCAACGGACAGGGACCCTGAACACTGAAGCTTTCTTT. Amino acid sequence: CASTQRTGTLNTEAFF. The gene calls are TRBV28 and TRBJ1-1, with 8 bases fitting TRBD1. V lost 7 bases and J lost 0; bases outside the gene matches: 10. CDR1 MDHEN and CDR2 SYDVKM come from the germline V gene. CDR3 length: 16 residues.

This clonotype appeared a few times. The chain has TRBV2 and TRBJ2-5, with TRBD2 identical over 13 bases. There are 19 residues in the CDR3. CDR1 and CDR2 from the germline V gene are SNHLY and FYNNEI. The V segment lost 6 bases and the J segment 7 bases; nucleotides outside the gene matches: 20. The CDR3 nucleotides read TGTGCCAGCAGACCGAGGGCGGGACTAGCGGGACCTCTCCCATGGACCCAGTACTTC. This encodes CASRPRAGLAGPLPWTQYF.

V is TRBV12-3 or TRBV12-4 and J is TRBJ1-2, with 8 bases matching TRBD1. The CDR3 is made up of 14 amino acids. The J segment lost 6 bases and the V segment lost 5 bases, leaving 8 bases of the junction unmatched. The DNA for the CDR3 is TGTGCCAGCAGTACCTCGACAGGGGAACATGGCTACACCTTC. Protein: CASSTSTGEHGYTF.

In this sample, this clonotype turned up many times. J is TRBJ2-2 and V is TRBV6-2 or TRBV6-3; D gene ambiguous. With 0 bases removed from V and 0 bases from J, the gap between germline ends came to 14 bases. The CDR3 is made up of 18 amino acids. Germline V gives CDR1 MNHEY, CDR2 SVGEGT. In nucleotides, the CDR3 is TGTGCCAGCAGTTACTCGATTTTCGGCGGAGCGAACACCGGGGAGCTGTTTTTT. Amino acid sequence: CASSYSIFGGANTGELFF.

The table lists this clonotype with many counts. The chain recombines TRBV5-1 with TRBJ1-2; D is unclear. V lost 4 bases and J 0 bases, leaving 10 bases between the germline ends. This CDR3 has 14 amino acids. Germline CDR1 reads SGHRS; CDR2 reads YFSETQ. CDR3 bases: TGCGCCAGCAGCGGACCTAACACTAACTATGGCTACACCTTC. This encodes CASSGPNTNYGYTF.

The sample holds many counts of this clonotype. CDR3 residues: CAISPHHRETNTEAFF. The CDR3 coding sequence is TGTGCCATCAGCCCTCATCACAGGGAAACGAACACTGAAGCTTTCTTT. The J gene is TRBJ1-1, the V gene TRBV10-3; D perhaps matches TRBD1 (6 bases). This CDR3 is built from 16 residues. Germline-derived CDR1 and CDR2 are ENHRY and SYGVKD. V was pared by 6 bases and J by 1 base, with 18 bases between.

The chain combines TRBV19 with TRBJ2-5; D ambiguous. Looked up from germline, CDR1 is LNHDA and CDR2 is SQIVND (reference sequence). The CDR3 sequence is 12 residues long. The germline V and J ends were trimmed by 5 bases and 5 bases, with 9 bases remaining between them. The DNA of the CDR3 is TGTGCCAGTAGTTTCAGGTCGGAGACCCAGTACTTC. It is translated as CASSFRSETQYF.

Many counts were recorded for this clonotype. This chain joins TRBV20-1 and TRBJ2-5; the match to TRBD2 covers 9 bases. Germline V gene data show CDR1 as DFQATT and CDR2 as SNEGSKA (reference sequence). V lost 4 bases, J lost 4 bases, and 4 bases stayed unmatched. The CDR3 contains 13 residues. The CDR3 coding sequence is TGCAGTGCTACAATACTAGCGGGAGAGACCCAGTACTTC. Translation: CSATILAGETQYF.

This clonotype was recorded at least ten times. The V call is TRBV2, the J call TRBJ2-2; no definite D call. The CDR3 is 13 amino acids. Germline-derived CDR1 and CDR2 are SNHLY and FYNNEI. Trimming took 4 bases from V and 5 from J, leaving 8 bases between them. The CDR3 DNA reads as TGTGCCAGCAGTGGGGTATGGACCGGGGAGCTGTTTTTT. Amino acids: CASSGVWTGELFF. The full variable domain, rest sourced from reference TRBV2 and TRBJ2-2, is EPEVTQTPSHQVTQMGQEVILRCVPISNHLYFYWYRQILGQKVEFLVSFYNNEISEKSEIFDDQFSVERPDGSNFTLKIRSTKLEDSAMYFCASSGVWTGELFFGEGSRLTVL.

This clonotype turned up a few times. In nucleotides, the CDR3 is TGCAGTGCTAGGGACCCCGGGGGGGCCTCCTACGAGCAGTACTTC. It yields the protein CSARDPGGASYEQYF. The chain combines TRBV20-1 with TRBJ2-7; 8 bases map to TRBD2. CDR1 is DFQATT and CDR2 is SNEGSKA in the germline V gene (reference sequence). The CDR3 is 15 amino acids. With 3 bases clipped from V and 0 bases from J, the junction kept 7 bases outside the gene matches.

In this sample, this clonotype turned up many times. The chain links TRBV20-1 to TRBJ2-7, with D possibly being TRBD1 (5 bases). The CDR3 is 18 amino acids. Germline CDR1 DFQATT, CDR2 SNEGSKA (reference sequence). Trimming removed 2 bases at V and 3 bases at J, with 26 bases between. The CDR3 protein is CSARQAGRESPYFYEQYF. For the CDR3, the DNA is TGCAGTGCTAGACAGGCTGGCAGGGAATCCCCCTATTTCTACGAGCAGTACTTC.

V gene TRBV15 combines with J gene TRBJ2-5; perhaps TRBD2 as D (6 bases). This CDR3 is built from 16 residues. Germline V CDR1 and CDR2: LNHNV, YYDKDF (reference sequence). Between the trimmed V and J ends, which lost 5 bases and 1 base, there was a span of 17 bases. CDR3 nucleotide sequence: TGTGCCACCAGCCCGGGGTATGCTAGCGTCCAAGAGACCCAGTACTTC. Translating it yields CATSPGYASVQETQYF.

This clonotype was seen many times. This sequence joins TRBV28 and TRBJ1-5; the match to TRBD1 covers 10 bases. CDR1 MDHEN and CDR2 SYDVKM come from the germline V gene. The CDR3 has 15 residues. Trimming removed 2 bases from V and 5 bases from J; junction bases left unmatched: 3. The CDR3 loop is CASSLAGTGDQPQHF. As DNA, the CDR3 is TGTGCCAGCAGTTTAGCCGGGACAGGGGATCAGCCCCAGCATTTT.

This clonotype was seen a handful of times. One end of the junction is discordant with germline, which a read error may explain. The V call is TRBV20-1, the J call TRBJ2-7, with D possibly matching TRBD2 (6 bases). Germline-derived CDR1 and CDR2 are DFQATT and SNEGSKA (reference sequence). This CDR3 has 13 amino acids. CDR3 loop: CSAPAAGRYGQYF. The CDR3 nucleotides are TGCAGTGCCCCCGCGGCGGGAAGGTACGGGCAGTACTTC.

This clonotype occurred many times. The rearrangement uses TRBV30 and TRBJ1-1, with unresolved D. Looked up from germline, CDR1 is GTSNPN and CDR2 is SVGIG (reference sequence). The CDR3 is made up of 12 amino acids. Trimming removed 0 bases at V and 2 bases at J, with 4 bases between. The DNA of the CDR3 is TGTGCCTGGAGTGTTTTCAACACTGAAGCTTTCTTT. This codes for CAWSVFNTEAFF.

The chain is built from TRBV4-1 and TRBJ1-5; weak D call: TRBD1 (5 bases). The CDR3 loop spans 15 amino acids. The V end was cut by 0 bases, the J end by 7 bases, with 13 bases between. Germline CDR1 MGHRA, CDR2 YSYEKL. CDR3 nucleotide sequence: TGCGCCAGCAGCCAAGATGTAGGGACGCGCCAGCCCCAGCATTTT. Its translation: CASSQDVGTRQPQHF.

CDR3: CASSLGRGENYGYTF. CDR3 sequence (DNA): TGTGCCAGCAGCTTAGGTAGGGGAGAGAACTATGGCTACACCTTC. This sequence joins TRBV13 and TRBJ1-2; the D gene is possibly TRBD1 (5 bases). CDR1 and CDR2 (germline): PRHDT, FYEKMQ (reference sequence). The germline V and J ends were trimmed by 0 bases and 2 bases, with 10 bases remaining between them. The CDR3 runs 15 residues.

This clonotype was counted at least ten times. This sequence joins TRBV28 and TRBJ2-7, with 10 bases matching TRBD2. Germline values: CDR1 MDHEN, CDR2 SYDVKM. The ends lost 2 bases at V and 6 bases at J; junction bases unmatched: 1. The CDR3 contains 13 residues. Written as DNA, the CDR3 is TGTGCCAGCAGTTTAGGACTAGCGGCCGAGCAGTACTTC. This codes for CASSLGLAAEQYF.